This entry is about one T cell receptor beta chain. The antigen remains undetermined. Trimming shortened V by 0 bases and J by 2 bases, and 13 bases separated the two germline ends. From germline, CDR1 is SGHRS and CDR2 YFSETQ. This CDR3 has 16 amino acids. This sample stems from a study of CD8 T cells in Susac syndrome. With random hexamers, reverse transcription was performed on about 0.5 to 1 ug of RNA. TCRdb passed the immunoSEQ multiplex PCR reads through MiXCR, listing each CDR3 protein once. This table has some 190,000 distinct CDR3 sequences, 94% appearing once. The study's findings and limits: Regarding the TCR sequencing and HLA analysis, the study admitted that a relatively small number of individuals were involved.

The receptor comes from a human donor with Susac syndrome. This chain links TRBV5-1 with TRBJ2-3; a weak D match, TRBD2 (5 bases). The specimen was CD4+ T cells from PBMCs. CDR3 bases: TGCGCCAGCAGCTTGGGTGGCGGGCCCACCACAGATACGCAGTATTTT. Its translation is CASSLGGGPTTDTQYF.